This TCR beta chain was found in a study of post-analysis software for immune sequencing data. The wider study: Clinical courses comprised relapsing-remitting, secondary progressive and progressive-relapsing multiple sclerosis.

Germline-derived CDR1 and CDR2 are SGHRS and YFSETQ. The CDR3 has 18 amino acids. Trimming shortened V by 1 base and J by 1 base, and 15 bases separated the two germline ends. TCR beta cDNA libraries included unique molecular identifiers. TCRdb itself ran the PCR reads through MiXCR, one entry per CDR3 protein. Found here are 250,000 to 300,000 distinct CDR3 sequences, 35% to 40% of them singletons; the top ten hold 4% to 6%. This clonotype was counted ten times or more. No antigen is known for it. Overall study findings and caveats: A few TRBV segments occurring more often in patients than controls included TRBV5-6, TRBV5-1 and TRBV20-1.

This sequence was found in a girl aged 5 to 17 with multiple sclerosis. The rearrangement uses TRBV5-1 and TRBJ2-6; D is perhaps TRBD1 (6 bases). The sequencing input was blood. This CDR3 is CASSLNGGGLSGANVLTF. The CDR3 nucleotides read TGCGCCAGCAGCTTGAACGGTGGGGGCCTTTCTGGGGCCAACGTCCTGACTTTC.